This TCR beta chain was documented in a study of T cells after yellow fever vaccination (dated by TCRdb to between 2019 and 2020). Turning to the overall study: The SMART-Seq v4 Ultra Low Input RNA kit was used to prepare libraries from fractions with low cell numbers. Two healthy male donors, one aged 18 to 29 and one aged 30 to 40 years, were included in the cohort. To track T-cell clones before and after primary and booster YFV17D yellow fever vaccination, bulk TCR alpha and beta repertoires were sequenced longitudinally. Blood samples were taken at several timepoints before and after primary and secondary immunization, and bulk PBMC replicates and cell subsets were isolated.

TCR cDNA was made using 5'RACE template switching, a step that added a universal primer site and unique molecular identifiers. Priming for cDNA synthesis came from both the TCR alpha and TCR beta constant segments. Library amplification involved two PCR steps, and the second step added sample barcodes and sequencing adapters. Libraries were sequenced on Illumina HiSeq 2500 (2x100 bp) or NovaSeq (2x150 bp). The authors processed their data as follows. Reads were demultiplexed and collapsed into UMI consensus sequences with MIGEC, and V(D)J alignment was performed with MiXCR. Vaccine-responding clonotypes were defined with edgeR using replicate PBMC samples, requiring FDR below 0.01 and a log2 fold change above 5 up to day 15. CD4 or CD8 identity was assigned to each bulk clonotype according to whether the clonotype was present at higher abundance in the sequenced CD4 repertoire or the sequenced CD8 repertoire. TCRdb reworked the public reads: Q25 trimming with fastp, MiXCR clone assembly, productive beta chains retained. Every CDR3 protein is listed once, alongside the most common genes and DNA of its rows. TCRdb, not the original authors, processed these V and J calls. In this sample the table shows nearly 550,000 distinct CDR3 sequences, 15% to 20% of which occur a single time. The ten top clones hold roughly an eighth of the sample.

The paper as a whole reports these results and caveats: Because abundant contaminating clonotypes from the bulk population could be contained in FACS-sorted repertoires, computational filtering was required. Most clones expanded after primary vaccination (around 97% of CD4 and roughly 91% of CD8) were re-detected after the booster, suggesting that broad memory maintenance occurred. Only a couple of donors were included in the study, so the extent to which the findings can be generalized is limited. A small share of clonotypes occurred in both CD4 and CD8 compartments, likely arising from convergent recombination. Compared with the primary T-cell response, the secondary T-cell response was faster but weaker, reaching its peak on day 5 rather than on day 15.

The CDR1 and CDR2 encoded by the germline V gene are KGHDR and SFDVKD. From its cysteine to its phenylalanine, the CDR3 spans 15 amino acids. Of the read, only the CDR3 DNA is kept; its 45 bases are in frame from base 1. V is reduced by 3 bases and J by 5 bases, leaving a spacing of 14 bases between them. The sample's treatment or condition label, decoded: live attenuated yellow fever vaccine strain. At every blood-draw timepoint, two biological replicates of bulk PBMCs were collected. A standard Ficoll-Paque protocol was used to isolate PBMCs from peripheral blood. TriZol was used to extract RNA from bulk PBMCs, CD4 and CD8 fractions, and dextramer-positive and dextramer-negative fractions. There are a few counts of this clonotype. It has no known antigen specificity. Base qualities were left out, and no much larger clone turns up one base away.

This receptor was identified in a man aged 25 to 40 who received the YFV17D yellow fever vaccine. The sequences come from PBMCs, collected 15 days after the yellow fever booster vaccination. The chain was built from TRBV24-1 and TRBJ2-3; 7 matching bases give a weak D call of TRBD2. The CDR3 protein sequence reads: CATSDPAGAGDTQYF. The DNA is TGTGCCACCAGTGATCCCGCGGGGGCCGGAGATACGCAGTATTTT.